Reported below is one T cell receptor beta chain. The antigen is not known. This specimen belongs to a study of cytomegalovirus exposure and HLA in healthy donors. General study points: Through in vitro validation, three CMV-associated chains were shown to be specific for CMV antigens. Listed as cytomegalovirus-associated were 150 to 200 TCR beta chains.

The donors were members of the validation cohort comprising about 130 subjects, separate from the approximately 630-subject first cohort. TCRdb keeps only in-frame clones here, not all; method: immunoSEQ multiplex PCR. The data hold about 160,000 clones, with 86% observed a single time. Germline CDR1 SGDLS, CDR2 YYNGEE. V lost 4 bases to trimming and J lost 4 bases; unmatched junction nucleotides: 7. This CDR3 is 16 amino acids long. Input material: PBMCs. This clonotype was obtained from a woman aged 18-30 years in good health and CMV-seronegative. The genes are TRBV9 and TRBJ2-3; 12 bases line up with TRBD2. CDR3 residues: CASSPRTSGKSDTQYF. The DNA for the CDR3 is TGTGCCAGCAGCCCCCGGACTAGCGGGAAATCAGATACGCAGTATTTT.